This T cell receptor beta chain was sequenced during a study of human CD8 memory T cell subsets. Making the TCR beta libraries relied on UMI-labeled 5' RACE. TCRdb processed the 5' RACE reads again and assigns one entry to each CDR3 protein, with no DNA. This listing includes about 17,000 distinct CDR3 sequences. The CCR7+ PD-1- TIGIT- phenotype marked stem-like memory CD8+ T cells (TSTEM). From buffy coats of healthy donors, the PBMC were obtained. Of note for this clonotype: Antigen unknown.

Germline lookup yields CDR1 LNHDA and CDR2 SQIVND (reference sequence). The CDR3 is 16 amino acids. Study-level points and caveats: The stem-like memory and precursor exhausted T cell populations displayed similarly high diversity, which was not the case for effector memory cells. Only a minimal degree of mutual overlap characterized stem-like memory and precursor exhausted T cell repertoires.

This clonotype originated in a human donor in good health. The material sequenced was CD8+ stem-like memory T cells (TSCM and TCM) sorted from PBMCs. Described subset: stem-like memory CD8 T cells (TSTEM), CCR7+ PD-1- TIGIT-. The chain employs TRBV19 and TRBJ2-1; without DNA, the TCRdb call of TRBD1 cannot be checked. CDR3: CASSLKGDVLNNEQFF.